The 27 T cell receptor beta chains below come from one sample, sequenced in a study of radiation and T cells in renal cell carcinoma. Clones were sequenced by immunoSEQ multiplex PCR, and TCRdb holds only the in-frame ones, with some missing. The profile shows some 120,000 clones, 81% of them singletons. Regarding time point: blood 2 weeks post-SBRT. Stated treatment: 15 Gy SBRT to primary tumor, nephrectomy 4 weeks later. Sequencing was performed on blood, taken from a patient whose treatment included radiotherapy and nephrectomy. These receptors were taken from a man aged 45-65 years with renal cell carcinoma.

The chain uses TRBV6-5 and TRBJ1-1; D gene ambiguous. Germline CDR1 reads MNHEY; CDR2 reads SVGAGI. CDR3 length: 15 residues. The V gene lost 0 bases and the J gene lost 3 bases, with 11 bases spanning the gap. CDR3 DNA: TGTGCCAGCAGTTACTCCTGGGCCCCCTACACTGAAGCTTTCTTT. Translation: CASSYSWAPYTEAFF.

CDR3 nucleotides: TGCGCCAGCAGCCCATTGAGCACAGATACGCAGTATTTT. Translating it yields CASSPLSTDTQYF. The rearrangement uses TRBV5-1 and TRBJ2-3; D gene uncertain. V lost 4 bases and J lost 0, with 6 bases in between. CDR3 length: 13 amino acids. CDR1 is SGHRS, CDR2 YFSETQ, per germline.

The chain links TRBV18 to TRBJ1-5, with D tentatively TRBD1 (6 bases). Trimming pared 6 bases from V and 3 bases from J, leaving 15 bases between. The CDR3 covers 15 residues. The germline V gene has CDR1 KGHSH and CDR2 LQKENI. CDR3 sequence: CASSPTTGLNQPQHF. CDR3 in DNA: TGTGCCAGCTCCCCCACGACAGGACTCAATCAGCCCCAGCATTTT.

The chain employs TRBV28 and TRBJ2-7, with 9 bases matching TRBD1. The CDR3 runs 14 residues. Trimming cost V 6 bases and J 2 bases; bases outside gene matches: 5. Germline V lookup: CDR1 MDHEN, CDR2 SYDVKM. CDR3 sequence reads: CASRGTGLAYEQYF. DNA for the CDR3: TGTGCCAGCAGGGGGACAGGGTTGGCCTACGAGCAGTACTTC.

This sequence joins TRBV9 and TRBJ2-1, with D perhaps matching TRBD2 (6 bases). Germline assignment: CDR1 SGDLS and CDR2 YYNGEE. This CDR3 comprises 15 residues. Trimming took off 4 bases at V and 8 bases at J, with 19 bases between the two ends. CDR3 sequence: CASSPQEGSNYEQFF. CDR3 DNA sequence: TGTGCCAGCAGCCCCCAGGAGGGGAGCAATTATGAGCAGTTCTTC.

V gene TRBV5-4 combines with J gene TRBJ1-4; possible D gene TRBD1, 5 bases. The CDR3 extends over 14 amino acids. In germline, CDR1 is SGHNT, CDR2 YYREEE (reference sequence). With 1 base removed from V and 7 bases from J, the gap between germline ends came to 11 bases. The CDR3 coding sequence is TGTGCCAGCAGCTTGTATGGGGCCAGTGAAAAACTGTTTTTT. It yields the protein CASSLYGASEKLFF.

V and J are TRBV9 and TRBJ2-7; TRBD2 might be the D (6 bases). Trimming left V 4 bases short and J 0 bases short, with 14 bases between. CDR3 size: 15 residues. Germline CDR1 reads SGDLS; CDR2 reads YYNGEE. The CDR3 DNA sequence: TGTGCCAGCAGCACCCAGGACGGGAGCTCCTACGAGCAGTACTTC. As protein: CASSTQDGSSYEQYF.

The chain has TRBV19 and TRBJ1-3; D not certain. The V and J ends lost 3 bases and 5 bases respectively, with 5 bases between them. Germline lookup yields CDR1 LNHDA and CDR2 SQIVND (reference sequence). The CDR3 sequence is 12 residues long. The CDR3 spells CASSIKRNTIYF. CDR3 DNA sequence: TGTGCCAGTAGTATCAAACGAAACACCATATATTTT.

This sequence joins TRBV15 and TRBJ2-1; no clear D. Germline V gene data show CDR1 as LNHNV and CDR2 as YYDKDF (reference sequence). V lost 0 bases and J lost 5, with 5 bases in between. There are 13 residues in the CDR3. DNA of the CDR3: TGTGCCACCAGCAGAGATCTACACAATGAGCAGTTCTTC. Protein product: CATSRDLHNEQFF.

The chain employs TRBV4-1 and TRBJ2-1; 16 bases match TRBD2. The V segment lost 2 bases and the J segment 8 bases; nucleotides outside the gene matches: 3. The CDR3 loop spans 16 amino acids. The germline V gene encodes CDR1 MGHRA and CDR2 YSYEKL. CDR3 nucleotides: TGCGCCAGCAGCCAATTTGGGACTAGCGGGAGGGATGAGCAGTTCTTC. The encoded protein is CASSQFGTSGRDEQFF.

J is TRBJ1-5 and V is TRBV6-4, with D uncertain. V lost 0 bases, J lost 6 bases, and 9 bases lay in between. The CDR3 extends over 14 amino acids. CDR1 MRHNA and CDR2 SNTAGT come from the germline V gene. In nucleotides, the CDR3 is TGTGCCAGCAGTGACTCCATGGGAGTTCAGCCCCAGCATTTT. It encodes CASSDSMGVQPQHF.

V is TRBV13 and J is TRBJ1-1, with D uncertain. The CDR3 sequence is 14 residues long. Trimming removed 3 bases from V and 1 base from J, with 9 bases in between. Per germline, CDR1 PRHDT and CDR2 FYEKMQ (reference sequence). DNA for the CDR3: TGTGCCAGCAGCTTGCGTAAGGGGAACACTGAAGCTTTCTTT. It is translated as CASSLRKGNTEAFF.

This chain joins TRBV19 and TRBJ1-5; the D gene is possibly TRBD1 (5 bases). The CDR3 consists of 17 residues. The germline V gene has CDR1 LNHDA and CDR2 SQIVND (reference sequence). The germline V and J ends were trimmed by 3 bases and 0 bases, with 15 bases remaining between them. This CDR3 is CASSISPGEISNQPQHF. The CDR3, as DNA: TGTGCCAGTAGTATCTCTCCGGGGGAAATTAGCAATCAGCCCCAGCATTTT. The whole variable domain, remainder taken from reference TRBV19 and TRBJ1-5, is DGGITQSPKYLFRKEGQNVTLSCEQNLNHDAMYWYRQDPGQGLRLIYYSQIVNDFQKGDIAEGYSVSREKKESFPLTVTSAQKNPTAFYLCASSISPGEISNQPQHFGDGTRLSIL.

Only one count was recorded for this clone. The chain uses TRBV19 and TRBJ1-5; no clear D gene. The CDR3 covers 14 residues. Trimming removed 6 bases at V and 0 bases at J, with 9 bases between. Germline V lookup: CDR1 LNHDA, CDR2 SQIVND (reference sequence). CDR3 sequence: CASRRGNSNQPQHF. The CDR3 bases are TGTGCCAGTAGAAGAGGGAATAGCAATCAGCCCCAGCATTTT.

This chain joins TRBV9 and TRBJ2-7, with D possibly being TRBD2 (6 bases). This CDR3 is built from 15 residues. Germline V gene data show CDR1 as SGDLS and CDR2 as YYNGEE. Trimming pared 4 bases from V and 1 base from J, leaving 15 bases between. The CDR3 region is CASSPRTTQSYEQYF. The CDR3 DNA sequence: TGTGCCAGCAGCCCTCGGACTACCCAATCCTACGAGCAGTACTTC.

The V and J genes are TRBV5-5 and TRBJ2-7; 7 nucleotides match TRBD1. V dropped 2 bases and J dropped 6; count of bases not matched to a gene: 5. This CDR3 contains 13 residues. The V gene's germline CDR1 is SGHKS and CDR2 YYEKEE (reference sequence). CDR3 region: CASSFGQDREQYF. CDR3 bases: TGTGCCAGCAGCTTCGGACAGGATCGCGAGCAGTACTTC. The full variable domain, its missing parts supplied by reference TRBV5-5 and TRBJ2-7, is DAGVTQSPTHLIKTRGQQVTLRCSPISGHKSVSWYQQVLGQGPQFIFQYYEKEERGRGNFPDRFSARQFPNYSSELNVNALLLGDSALYLCASSFGQDREQYFGPGTRLTVT.

This chain links TRBV6-1 with TRBJ1-5; D is ambiguous. The CDR3 runs 16 residues. Trimming removed 3 bases at V and 7 bases at J, with 19 bases between. Germline CDR1 MNHNS, CDR2 SASEGT. CDR3 bases: TGTGCCAGCAGTGAGGGGATCTCGCTAGTTAACCAGCCCCAGCATTTT. Translation: CASSEGISLVNQPQHF.

This sequence joins TRBV7-2 and TRBJ2-2, with D perhaps given as TRBD1 or TRBD2 (5 bases each). Per the germline V gene, CDR1 is SGHTA and CDR2 is FQGNSA. The CDR3 length is 15 residues. V was cut by 1 base and J by 5 bases, with 11 bases left in between. CDR3 residues: CASSLEGWGTGELFF. In DNA, the CDR3 is TGTGCCAGCAGCTTAGAAGGGTGGGGGACCGGGGAGCTGTTTTTT.

This clone was observed once. The rearrangement links TRBV6-6 to TRBJ2-7; D could derive from TRBD1 or TRBD2 (6 bases each). Germline V gene sequence: CDR1 MNHNY, CDR2 SVGAGI (reference sequence). The germline V and J ends were trimmed by 7 bases and 2 bases, with 21 bases remaining between them. CDR3 length: 16 amino acids. The CDR3 DNA reads TGTGCCAGCATGGGGGGAGGAGGGGGGCCCCCCTACGAGCAGTACTTC. Translating gives CASMGGGGGPPYEQYF.

By sample fraction, this clone is medium-sized (0.01 to 0.1%). Other nucleotide sequences from this sample produce the same CDR3. The V call is TRBV27, the J call TRBJ1-1, with D tentatively TRBD1 (5 bases). The CDR3 consists of 12 residues. CDR1 is MNHEY, CDR2 SMNVEV, per germline (reference sequence). The V end was cut by 4 bases, the J end by 5 bases, with 8 bases between. In nucleotides, the CDR3 is TGTGCCAGCAGTTCCGGGGGGACTGAAGCTTTCTTT. It yields the protein CASSSGGTEAFF.

The V gene is TRBV7-9, the J gene TRBJ1-6; the D gene is possibly TRBD1 (6 bases). The V gene's germline CDR1 is SEHNR and CDR2 FQNEAQ (reference sequence). The V end was cut by 5 bases, the J end by 8 bases, with 19 bases between. The CDR3 is made up of 16 amino acids. The CDR3 DNA follows: TGTGCCAGCAGCCGCACGGGGGGGCGATCAGATTCACCCCTCCACTTT. Translated: CASSRTGGRSDSPLHF.

The rearrangement links TRBV10-3 to TRBJ1-1; perhaps TRBD1 as D (6 bases). The CDR3 has 16 amino acids. CDR1 and CDR2 from the germline V gene are ENHRY and SYGVKD. V was cut by 5 bases and J by 3 bases, with 19 bases left in between. The CDR3 sequence: CAISPGTTGGDTEAFF. CDR3 DNA sequence: TGTGCCATCAGTCCCGGCACGACAGGTGGGGACACTGAAGCTTTCTTT.

This clone was detected a few times. V usage is TRBV19 and J usage is TRBJ1-5, with D maybe TRBD1 (6 bases). V dropped 2 bases and J dropped 7 bases, with 21 bases sitting between them. Germline V gene sequence: CDR1 LNHDA, CDR2 SQIVND (reference sequence). The CDR3 is 17 residues long. CDR3 loop: CASSISGGAGVYQPQHF. Here the CDR3 DNA reads TGTGCCAGTAGTATAAGTGGAGGAGCAGGGGTTTACCAGCCCCAGCATTTT. Full variable domain (missing parts from reference TRBV19 and TRBJ1-5): DGGITQSPKYLFRKEGQNVTLSCEQNLNHDAMYWYRQDPGQGLRLIYYSQIVNDFQKGDIAEGYSVSREKKESFPLTVTSAQKNPTAFYLCASSISGGAGVYQPQHFGDGTRLSIL.

To note about this clone: One junction end does not reproduce the germline sequence, and a read error may be involved. The gene calls are TRBV7-9 and TRBJ2-3; 11 bases fit TRBD2. Germline assignment: CDR1 SEHNR and CDR2 FQNEAQ (reference sequence). The CDR3 contains 14 residues. CDR3 sequence: CASSLAGGLDTQYF. The CDR3 DNA reads as TGTGCCAGCAGCCTAGCGGGGGGACTAGATACGCAGTATTTT.

The V call is TRBV7-6, the J call TRBJ2-7; D is ambiguous. This CDR3 is built from 14 residues. CDR1 is SGHVS, CDR2 FNYEAQ, per germline. Trimming took 5 bases from V and 5 from J, leaving 16 bases between them. The CDR3 DNA sequence: TGTGCCAGCAGCCCTCGGCCGGGTGATCACGAGCAGTACTTC. It encodes CASSPRPGDHEQYF.

This chain connects TRBV5-1 to TRBJ2-4; TRBD1 agrees at 7 bases. V gave up 4 bases and J gave up 0 bases; unmatched junction bases: 10. The germline gives CDR1 SGHRS, CDR2 YFSETQ. The CDR3 sequence is 17 residues long. The CDR3 DNA follows: TGCGCCAGCAGCGAAGAGGGGGCGTCCCTAGCCAAAAACATTCAGTACTTC. This encodes CASSEEGASLAKNIQYF.

The chain uses TRBV11-2 and TRBJ1-3; no reliable D call. V was cut by 2 bases and J by 4 bases, with 6 bases left in between. The CDR3 is made up of 13 amino acids. Germline lookup yields CDR1 SGHAT and CDR2 FQNNGV. The CDR3 nucleotides read TGTGCCAGCAGCTTAACAGCCGGAAACACCATATATTTT. This gives the protein CASSLTAGNTIYF.